The source of this TCR beta chain is a study of blood T cell repertoires in COVID-19 (dated by TCRdb to the early 2020s). Some background on the complete study: Collaborator samples came from the United States, Italy and Spain and covered acute and convalescent phases of COVID-19. Nearly every sample came with metadata listing a de-identified subject ID, COVID-19 status, age in years and sex. The prospective study material was composed of cDNA or gDNA derived from T cells, B-cell-depleted T cells, or PBMCs. The repertoires were released in a freely available public database intended as a resource for research on the immune response to SARS-CoV-2. The samples were drawn from the first 160 participants of the ongoing ImmuneRACE study and from roughly 1,300 subjects provided by 6 global collaborators. Where HLA class I and class II types were available, the types were taken from metadata supplied by the sample provider, not from assay-based typing. Deeply sampled blood TCRbeta repertoires from subjects exposed to, actively infected with, or recovered from COVID-19 were included in the dataset.

Ends trimmed: V by 7 bases, J by 5 bases; bases unmatched to a gene: 19. The CDR3 sequence holds 17 residues, the cysteine and phenylalanine included. The entry retains the CDR3 DNA only, 51 bases that are in frame from base 1. Via the germline V gene, CDR1 is SQVTM and CDR2 ANQGSEA. This clone has only a few counts. The target of this receptor is not known. One base away there is no much larger clone; base qualities are not given. TCRbeta CDR3 regions were amplified from genomic DNA using the immunoSEQ Assay, a bias-controlled multiplex PCR. As for the original processing: The number of nucleated cells in each sample was estimated from the amplification of reference gene primers within the assay. Sequence reads were collapsed and filtered to measure the absolute abundance of every unique TCRbeta CDR3 rearrangement. For each sample, productive Simpson clonality was calculated by taking the square root of Simpson's diversity index across productive rearrangements. In its TCRdb copy, this immuneACCESS table keeps in-frame sequences only and misses some clones. Where compared with another copy, unresolved V genes explain less than half of these, and the others have no known cause. V and J calls and clone size follow that table, whereas D and trimming were derived from the DNA. Across this sample there are tens of thousands of clones, with over 70% seen only once. Just under 15% of the sample is taken by the ten largest.

The collaborating institutions used their own protocols to collect whole blood in K2EDTA tubes. For TCRbeta analysis, collaborators shipped samples as frozen whole blood, isolated PBMCs, or DNA extracted from either of those sample types. The paper's findings and limits, for the study overall: The quantity of clinical and demographic metadata differed by source and by participant and was supplied without curation.

This clonotype originated in a human donor with active or convalescent COVID-19. The donor label of this sample is uncertain. The sample was peripheral blood. The chain is assembled from TRBV29-1 and TRBJ2-3, and 9 junction bases match TRBD1. In nucleotides, the sequence is TGCAGCGAACCGGGTCCGGGACAGGGTCGTTTAAGAGATACGCAGTATTTT. The translation is CSEPGPGQGRLRDTQYF.